The clone carrying this T cell receptor (beta chain) has more than one count but fewer than ten. The data belong to a study of patients and donors after allogeneic stem cell transplantation. TCRdb re-analysed the RT-PCR reads in MiXCR, keeping a single row per CDR3 protein. The sample records roughly 250,000 distinct CDR3 sequences, roughly an eighth being singletons. CDR3 length: 12 amino acids. Trimming left V 4 bases short and J 7 bases short, with 10 bases between. Germline V CDR1 and CDR2: LGHNA, YNFKEQ. The sample taken for sequencing was blood, either unsorted or a sorted T cell fraction (not recorded which). The chain uses TRBV4-2 and TRBJ1-1, with D maybe TRBD1 (6 bases). The receptor comes from a human donor who was either an allogeneic HSCT recipient or a stem cell or donor lymphocyte infusion donor (not recorded which). It is not recorded whose cells these are; they may come from a transplant donor. The CDR3 is CASSPRGDEAFF. Here the CDR3 DNA reads TGTGCCAGCAGCCCCAGGGGAGATGAAGCTTTCTTT.